This T cell receptor (beta chain) was retrieved from a study of CD8 T cells in Susac syndrome. Note on this clonotype: As yet, its antigen is unknown.

Random-hexamer reverse transcription was applied to roughly 0.5 to 1 ug RNA. Across 54 Vbeta and 13 Jbeta, immunoSEQ multiplex PCR amplified TCR beta CDR3. TCRdb analysed the immunoSEQ multiplex PCR reads with MiXCR anew, one entry per CDR3 protein. Counted here are hundreds of thousands of distinct CDR3 sequences, about 95% occurring once; the ten biggest clones make up around 0.076%. Notes on the study in general: Regarding the TCR sequencing and HLA analysis, the study admitted that a relatively small number of individuals were involved.

V was shortened by 4 bases and J by 0 bases, with 14 bases between the two germline ends. CDR3 length equals 15 residues. From germline, CDR1 is SGDLS and CDR2 YYNGEE. The clonotype comes from a human donor with multiple sclerosis. The chain has TRBV9 and TRBJ2-7; D gene ambiguous. Specimen: CD4+ T cells from PBMCs. CDR3 DNA: TGTGCCAGCAGCTATTCGGCAGACGGCTCCTACGAGCAGTACTTC. Its protein is CASSYSADGSYEQYF.